Below, one TCR beta chain is given with its context. TCRdb's copy holds only in-frame clones and misses some; the assay was immunoSEQ multiplex PCR. The sample contains roughly 100,000 clones, roughly 87% of which appear only once. The data stem from a study of PD-1 blockade in classical Hodgkin lymphoma. Time point noted: cycle 4 day 1 (C4D1), after 5 to 7 weeks of nivolumab. Each of the patients experienced relapse following autologous stem cell transplantation, and their brentuximab vedotin exposure differed. Sequencing used peripheral blood mononuclear cells (PBMCs), obtained before the fourth cycle of nivolumab. The clonotype comes from a human donor with classical Hodgkin lymphoma.

In nucleotides, the CDR3 is TGTGCCAGCAGCCCCTCTATGAACACTGAAGCTTTCTTT. Its protein product is CASSPSMNTEAFF. The chain couples TRBV7-9 to TRBJ1-1; unclear D gene. CDR1 is SEHNR and CDR2 is FQNEAQ in the germline V gene (reference sequence). This CDR3 region has 13 residues. V was shortened by 5 bases and J by 0 bases, with 7 bases between the two germline ends.